The 3 T cell receptor beta chains presented below share a single source sample, sequenced in a study of T cells in Graves' hyperthyroidism and ophthalmopathy. Amplification of TCR beta CDR3 regions was performed using RNA transcripts as template. TCR CDR3 regions were first amplified by RT-PCR with HTBI primers. TCRdb re-called the multiplex PCR reads with MiXCR, one entry per CDR3 protein. There are fewer than 550,000 distinct CDR3 sequences in the sample; roughly 14% occur only once, and about 14% lies in the top ten. The material sequenced was blood. The origin of the receptors is a woman aged 18-30 years with Graves' hyperthyroidism.

This clonotype showed up many times. J is TRBJ1-1 and V is TRBV6-2 or TRBV6-3; D is ambiguous. V shed 4 bases and J shed 3 bases, with 15 bases lying between them. Germline CDR1 MNHEY, CDR2 SVGEGT. The CDR3 sequence is 15 residues long. The CDR3 coding sequence is TGTGCCAGCAGTTTTGGGAGCTCCTATTACACTGAAGCTTTCTTT. It is translated as CASSFGSSYYTEAFF.

This clonotype was detected ten times or more. The chain carries TRBV7-2 and TRBJ2-7; D call uncertain. Germline CDR1 SGHTA, CDR2 FQGNSA. The CDR3 is 12 amino acids. Trimming shortened V by 5 bases and J by 2 bases, and 7 bases separated the two germline ends. Here the CDR3 DNA reads TGTGCCAGCAGCCCAAATCCCTACGAGCAGTACTTC. This encodes CASSPNPYEQYF.

There are a few counts of this clonotype. The rearrangement joins TRBV5-6 to TRBJ2-5, with no clear D. Germline V gene data show CDR1 as SGHDT and CDR2 as YYEEEE. V was pared by 2 bases and J by 4 bases, with 12 bases between. The CDR3 is 14 amino acids. The CDR3 protein is CASSFAVMGETQYF. As DNA, the CDR3 is TGTGCCAGCAGCTTTGCAGTAATGGGAGAGACCCAGTACTTC. Full variable domain (remainder filled in from reference TRBV5-6 and TRBJ2-5): DAGVTQSPTHLIKTRGQQVTLRCSPKSGHDTVSWYQQALGQGPQFIFQYYEEEERQRGNFPDRFSGHQFPNYSSELNVNALLLGDSALYLCASSFAVMGETQYFGPGTRLLVL.